This T cell receptor beta chain stems from a study of low-dose radiotherapy and immunotherapy resistance in tumors. As for the study in general: Fractions of 0.5 Gy went to Cohort 1 every 2 weeks, totaling 6.5 Gy. Treatment of Cohort 2 consisted of 1 Gy per fraction every two weeks, amounting to 13 Gy over 26 weeks.

This clonotype occurred many times. Time point given: before trial treatment. Every donor was treated with nivolumab, ipilimumab, aspirin, low-dose cyclophosphamide and also low-dose radiotherapy. Germline CDR1 is MNHEY and CDR2 is SVGAGI. The CDR3 consists of 13 residues. V gave up 6 bases and J gave up 0 bases, with 8 bases separating them. Both TCRalpha and TCRbeta chains were reverse transcribed with V-gene-specific primers. TCRs were put through 20 to 25 PCR cycles of amplification with Phusion. A constant-region primer and the V-primer adapter served as the primer pair. In TCRdb, the reads were re-called with MiXCR into one record per CDR3 protein. The repertoire includes 65,000 to 90,000 distinct CDR3 sequences, 18% of them detected once, and less than 6% sits in the top ten.

The sequence derives from a male donor with prostate cancer. This specimen consisted of PBMCs, obtained before treatment. This chain connects TRBV6-5 to TRBJ1-1; the D is unclear. Written as DNA, the CDR3 is TGTGCCAGCAGCCACGGCGTGAACACTGAAGCTTTCTTT. Its protein is CASSHGVNTEAFF.